This TCR beta chain was sequenced in a study of cytomegalovirus exposure and HLA in healthy donors. Overall study findings and caveats: Indistinguishability led to the exclusion of some V segments, TRBV6-2 and TRBV6-3 included. Productive rates of about 87% or about 30% were seen for most TCR beta V segments in an earlier analysis.

13 Jbeta primers and 60 Vbeta primers were used for the PCR. Libraries were prepared by immunoSEQ multiplex PCR; TCRdb keeps only in-frame clonotypes and omits some of them. Its table records 85,000 to 110,000 clones. The germline V gene encodes CDR1 SGHAT and CDR2 FQNNGV. The CDR3 has 14 residues. Trimming at V came to 3 bases and at J to 4 bases, leaving 5 bases not matched to a gene. Regarding this clone: The antigen is undetermined.

The sequence was collected from a man aged 35 to 55 in good health and CMV-seronegative. V usage is TRBV11-2 and J usage is TRBJ2-7; 8 nucleotides agree with TRBD2. Sequenced material: PBMCs. The CDR3 spells CASSFGLAGYEQYF. CDR3 sequence (DNA): TGTGCCAGCAGCTTTGGGCTAGCGGGTTACGAGCAGTACTTC.